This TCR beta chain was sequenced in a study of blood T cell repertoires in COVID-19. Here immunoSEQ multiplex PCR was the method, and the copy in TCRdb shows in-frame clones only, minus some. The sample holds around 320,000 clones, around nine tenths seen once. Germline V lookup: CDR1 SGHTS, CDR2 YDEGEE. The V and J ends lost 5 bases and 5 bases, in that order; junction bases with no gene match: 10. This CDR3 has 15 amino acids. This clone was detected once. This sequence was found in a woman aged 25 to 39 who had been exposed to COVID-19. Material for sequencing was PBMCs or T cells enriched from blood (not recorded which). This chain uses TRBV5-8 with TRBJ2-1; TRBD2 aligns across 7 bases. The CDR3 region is CASRPRLAGDNEQFF. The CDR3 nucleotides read TGTGCCAGCAGACCGAGACTAGCCGGTGACAATGAGCAGTTCTTC.